This TCR beta chain emerged from a study of T cell repertoires in cytomegalovirus infection. About the research overall: Shared public TCR beta signatures pointed to both CMV infection and a matching HLA type. Overall study results and limits: Individuals carrying CMV plus the relevant HLA were identified by cumulative frequency of public TCR beta families. What dominated the ex vivo response were HLA-C-restricted CMV-specific TCR beta clonotypes.

This clonotype was detected many times. What it recognizes is unknown. Using its own MiXCR run on the reads, TCRdb lists one record per CDR3 protein. The table shows approximately 200,000 distinct CDR3 sequences, with roughly 22% occurring only once. The CDR3 extends over 13 amino acids. The V end lost 5 bases, the J end lost 2 bases, and 9 bases lay between the germline ends. This receptor was identified in a human donor in good health (CMV status not recorded). Some clones in this sample may be carry-over from other donors' samples. Material for sequencing was CD8+ T cells from PBMCs. The chain joins TRBV12-3 or TRBV12-4 to TRBJ1-2; the D gene is possibly TRBD1 (6 bases). In DNA, the CDR3 is TGTGCCAGCAGTCCCACAGGGAACTATGGCTACACCTTC. Protein: CASSPTGNYGYTF.